These 17 T cell receptor beta chains were sequenced from one sample in a study of T cells in localized non-small cell lung cancer. Generated by immunoSEQ multiplex PCR, the TCRdb table keeps only in-frame clones and is missing some. The sample contains around 92,000 clones, more than 75% of which appear only once. The source was PBMCs, collected before any cancer treatment. Receptors originate from a woman aged 40-75 years with stage II squamous cell lung carcinoma.

This sequence joins TRBV7-8 and TRBJ1-2, with 11 nucleotides matching TRBD1. Germline-derived CDR1 and CDR2 are SGHVS and FQNEAQ. This CDR3 is 19 amino acids long. Trimming took 1 base from V and 4 from J; bases not matched to a gene: 14. This CDR3 is CASSLVLGTGGIGIYGYTF. The CDR3 DNA reads as TGTGCCAGCAGCTTAGTACTCGGGACAGGGGGAATAGGAATCTATGGCTACACCTTC.

This clone was seen once. The rearrangement joins TRBV5-1 to TRBJ2-2; TRBD1 might be the D (5 bases). V shed 4 bases and J shed 4 bases, with 8 bases lying between them. CDR1 is SGHRS and CDR2 is YFSETQ in the germline V gene. The CDR3 length is 13 residues. CDR3 sequence (DNA): TGCGCCAGCAGCCCGGACACCACCGGGGAGCTGTTTTTT. Translation: CASSPDTTGELFF.

The chain carries TRBV6-6 and TRBJ1-2, with 8 bases matching TRBD1. This CDR3 is built from 13 residues. With 6 bases clipped from V and 8 bases from J, the junction kept 8 bases outside the gene matches. Germline CDR1 and CDR2: MNHNY and SVGAGI (reference sequence). The CDR3, as DNA: TGTGCCAGCAGAGTAGACAGGGGTGAGGGCTACACCTTC. It specifies CASRVDRGEGYTF.

The chain joins TRBV5-6 to TRBJ2-1; 10 bases agree with TRBD1. CDR1 is SGHDT, CDR2 YYEEEE, per germline. The CDR3 length is 15 residues. V shed 4 bases and J 8 bases; nucleotides not matched to a gene: 9. The CDR3 sequence: CASSPGQGRIYEQFF. The CDR3 bases are TGTGCCAGCAGCCCGGGACAGGGGCGAATATATGAGCAGTTCTTC.

The chain has TRBV10-3 and TRBJ1-5; D ambiguous. The germline gives CDR1 ENHRY, CDR2 SYGVKD. V was trimmed by 6 bases and J by 0 bases, leaving 3 bases between them. The CDR3 consists of 12 residues. This CDR3 reads CAIRDSNQPQHF. For the CDR3, the DNA is TGTGCCATCAGGGATAGCAATCAGCCCCAGCATTTT.

V usage is TRBV6-6 and J usage is TRBJ1-5; a weak D match, TRBD1 (5 bases). V was pared by 2 bases and J by 5 bases, with 7 bases between. The germline CDR1 and CDR2 sequences are MNHNY and SVGAGI (reference sequence). The CDR3 has 13 amino acids. The CDR3 sequence: CASSYRGDQPQHF. The CDR3 nucleotides read TGTGCCAGCAGTTACAGGGGTGATCAGCCCCAGCATTTT.

The chain carries TRBV29-1 and TRBJ2-7, with D possibly being TRBD1 (6 bases). The length of the CDR3 is 13 residues. CDR1 SQVTM and CDR2 ANQGSEA come from the germline V gene. V was trimmed by 4 bases and J by 4 bases, leaving 14 bases between them. The CDR3 DNA is TGCAGCGTTGCCCGAAAACAGGGATACGAGCAGTACTTC. Its translation: CSVARKQGYEQYF.

V usage is TRBV5-4 and J usage is TRBJ2-2, with D uncertain. Trimming pared 2 bases from V and 7 bases from J, leaving 6 bases between. The length of the CDR3 is 12 residues. Germline CDR1 and CDR2: SGHNT and YYREEE (reference sequence). CDR3 DNA sequence: TGTGCCAGCAGCTTTCTGGACGGGGAGCTGTTTTTT. Residues: CASSFLDGELFF.

The V and J genes are TRBV11-2 and TRBJ2-5; D possibly uses TRBD1 or TRBD2 (5 bases each). There are 14 residues in the CDR3. CDR1 is SGHAT and CDR2 is FQNNGV in the germline V gene. The V and J ends lost 3 bases and 5 bases respectively, with 13 bases between them. The CDR3 protein is CASSFRDPGETQYF. The CDR3 coding sequence is TGTGCCAGCAGCTTCCGGGACCCCGGGGAGACCCAGTACTTC.

This clone came up once. The genes are TRBV7-2 and TRBJ2-7; 9 bases match TRBD1. Germline V lookup: CDR1 SGHTA, CDR2 FQGNSA. V trimming: 1 base; J trimming: 2 bases; junction bases outside the gene matches: 9. The CDR3 covers 17 residues. This chain's CDR3 is CASSLVSGQGNPYEQYF. The DNA of the CDR3 is TGTGCCAGCAGCTTAGTCTCGGGACAGGGTAATCCCTACGAGCAGTACTTC.

This clone was detected once. The V gene is TRBV20-1, the J gene TRBJ2-5; D call uncertain. From germline, CDR1 is DFQATT and CDR2 SNEGSKA (reference sequence). CDR3 length: 11 amino acids. V shed 4 bases and J shed 5 bases, with 8 bases lying between them. The CDR3, as DNA: TGCAGTGCTACCTCATGGGAGACCCAGTACTTC. It yields the protein CSATSWETQYF.

The V and J genes are TRBV6-5 and TRBJ1-2, with TRBD1 identical over 7 bases. The CDR3 runs to 14 residues. Looked up from germline, CDR1 is MNHEY and CDR2 is SVGAGI. Trimming took 6 bases from V and 5 from J; bases not matched to a gene: 9. This chain's CDR3 is CASSPRGVVYGYTF. The CDR3 region has the DNA TGTGCCAGCAGCCCCAGGGGGGTTGTTTATGGCTACACCTTC.

This sequence joins TRBV7-8 and TRBJ2-1; TRBD2 matches 8 bases. The CDR3 runs 18 residues. The junction had 13 bases not matched to a gene; V was cut back by 1 base and J by 5 bases. Germline CDR1 and CDR2: SGHVS and FQNEAQ. The CDR3 here is CASSLVVGAGGPHNEQFF. The CDR3 bases are TGTGCCAGCAGCTTAGTTGTCGGGGCGGGAGGACCCCACAATGAGCAGTTCTTC.

The chain links TRBV14 to TRBJ2-1, with 7 bases lining up with TRBD1. The CDR3 has 15 residues. CDR1 and CDR2 from the germline V gene are SGHDN and FVKESK. The trim removed 4 bases at V and 9 bases at J, leaving 12 bases unmatched. CDR3 loop: CASSPRLTGVGEQFF. The DNA of the CDR3 is TGTGCCAGCAGCCCTCGACTTACAGGGGTAGGTGAGCAGTTCTTC.

The chain recombines TRBV19 with TRBJ1-2; 9 nucleotides line up with TRBD1. This CDR3 has 12 amino acids. Per germline, CDR1 LNHDA and CDR2 SQIVND (reference sequence). V was clipped by 9 bases and J by 8 bases; unmatched bases: 7. This chain's CDR3 is CASNPGQGGYTF. The CDR3, as DNA: TGTGCCAGCAACCCGGGACAGGGAGGCTACACCTTC. Together with reference TRBV19 and TRBJ1-2, the CDR3 gives the full variable domain: DGGITQSPKYLFRKEGQNVTLSCEQNLNHDAMYWYRQDPGQGLRLIYYSQIVNDFQKGDIAEGYSVSREKKESFPLTVTSAQKNPTAFYLCASNPGQGGYTFGSGTRLTVV.

The chain joins TRBV5-1 to TRBJ1-1; the D gene is possibly TRBD1 (5 bases). CDR1 is SGHRS, CDR2 YFSETQ, per germline. Trimming left V 3 bases short and J 4 bases short, with 13 bases between. The CDR3 extends over 14 amino acids. CDR3 nucleotides: TGCGCCAGCAGCTGGGGGGTCCGAGGCACTGAAGCTTTCTTT. Translation: CASSWGVRGTEAFF. Based on the CDR3 plus reference TRBV5-1 and TRBJ1-1, the full variable domain is KAGVTQTPRYLIKTRGQQVTLSCSPISGHRSVSWYQQTPGQGLQFLFEYFSETQRNKGNFPGRFSGRQFSNSRSEMNVSTLELGDSALYLCASSWGVRGTEAFFGQGTRLTVV.

V and J are TRBV6-6 and TRBJ2-5; D may be TRBD1 (5 bases). The CDR3 has 14 amino acids. Germline lookup yields CDR1 MNHNY and CDR2 SVGAGI (reference sequence). Trimming pared 5 bases from V and 4 bases from J, leaving 14 bases between. The CDR3 DNA is TGTGCCAGCAGTGGGCTTCAGGGTGGAGAGACCCAGTACTTC. This encodes CASSGLQGGETQYF.